The rows below give T cell receptor beta chains drawn from one sample of a study of T cell responses to AZD1222 COVID-19 vaccine. Assay used: immunoSEQ multiplex PCR; TCRdb lists only in-frame clones, some missing. The data hold under 130,000 clones, with 80% to 90% observed a single time. The specimen comprised peripheral blood, sampled 28 days after the second AZD1222 dose. These receptors all stem from an adult who received the AZD1222 COVID-19 vaccine. The CDR3 runs from the conserved cysteine through the conserved F or W. Fields, in order: J gene, clone size, V gene, D gene, CDR3 DNA, CDR3 protein. The D gene is left open where the match is weak. Clone size is given for some rows only: seen once, a few or many times, or a class if the clone is expanded.

J: TRBJ2-7
size: once
V: TRBV23-1
D: .
DNA: TGCGTCGGGGGTGACCGACGCTCCTACGAGCAGTACTTC
CDR3: CVGGDRRSYEQYF

J: TRBJ1-1
size: .
V: TRBV11-2
D: .
DNA: TGTGCCAGCAGCTTAGTGGTACGGTCGAACACTGAAGCTTTCTTT
CDR3: CASSLVVRSNTEAFF

J: TRBJ2-5
size: .
V: TRBV7-9
D: .
DNA: TGTGCCAGCAGCCACAGGGATGGGGTGCGAGAGACCCAGTACTTC
CDR3: CASSHRDGVRETQYF

J: TRBJ2-2
size: .
V: TRBV28
D: .
DNA: TGTGCCAGCAGTCTAGCGTGGGAGCTGTTTTTT
CDR3: CASSLAWELFF

J: TRBJ1-1
size: few
V: TRBV19
D: .
DNA: TGTGCCAGCACCCTCAGGGTGGCGGACACTGAAGCTTTCTTT
CDR3: CASTLRVADTEAFF

J: TRBJ2-7
size: few
V: TRBV28
D: TRBD2
DNA: TGTGCCAGCAGTTTGTGGGGGTTAGCGGGAGGGCCTGGGGAGCAGTACTTC
CDR3: CASSLWGLAGGPGEQYF

J: TRBJ2-3
size: .
V: TRBV9
D: TRBD2
DNA: TGTGCCAGCAGCGTAGGGACTAGCGGCACAGATACGCAGTATTTT
CDR3: CASSVGTSGTDTQYF

J: TRBJ2-5
size: .
V: TRBV29-1
D: TRBD1
DNA: TGCAGTACAGGGGGTCCAGAGACCCAGTACTTC
CDR3: CSTGGPETQYF

J: TRBJ1-2
size: .
V: TRBV18
D: .
DNA: TGTGCCAGCTCACCAGAGGGGAACTATGGCTACACCTTC
CDR3: CASSPEGNYGYTF

J: TRBJ1-5
size: .
V: TRBV7-2
D: .
DNA: TGTGCCAGCAGCTTTTGGGGAAATAGCAATCAGCCCCAGCATTTT
CDR3: CASSFWGNSNQPQHF

J: TRBJ1-1
size: .
V: TRBV30
D: .
DNA: TGTGCCTGGACCAGGGGTCCGAGTGAAGCTTTCTTT
CDR3: CAWTRGPSEAFF

J: TRBJ2-1
size: .
V: TRBV7-9
D: TRBD2
DNA: TGTGCCAGCAGCTTATCCCGACTAGCGGGAGGTCCCTCCTACAATGAGCAGTTCTTC
CDR3: CASSLSRLAGGPSYNEQFF

J: TRBJ1-3
size: once
V: TRBV7-9
D: .
DNA: TGTGCCAGCAGCCCCCCCAACTCTGGAAACACCATATATTTT
CDR3: CASSPPNSGNTIYF

J: TRBJ2-7
size: .
V: TRBV5-1
D: .
DNA: TGCGCCAGCAGCTCCTCTACTCCCGCCTACGAGCAGTACTTC
CDR3: CASSSSTPAYEQYF

J: TRBJ1-4
size: .
V: TRBV30
D: .
DNA: TGTGCCTGGAGTGCCAGGGGCGCTGGGGAAAAACTGTTTTTT
CDR3: CAWSARGAGEKLFF

J: TRBJ1-6
size: .
V: TRBV9
D: .
DNA: TGTGCCAGCAGCGCGGAAGCCCACTATAATTCACCCCTCCACTTT
CDR3: CASSAEAHYNSPLHF

J: TRBJ2-5
size: .
V: TRBV18
D: .
DNA: TGTGCCAGCTCACCCACGGTTCAAGAGACCCAGTACTTC
CDR3: CASSPTVQETQYF

J: TRBJ2-2
size: .
V: TRBV18
D: TRBD1
DNA: TGTGCCAGCTCACGACTCGGGACAGGGAGTCTCGGGGAGCTGTTTTTT
CDR3: CASSRLGTGSLGELFF

J: TRBJ2-7
size: .
V: TRBV4-1
D: TRBD1
DNA: TGCGCCAGCAGCCGGGACAGCGGCTCCTACGAGCAGTACTTC
CDR3: CASSRDSGSYEQYF

J: TRBJ1-1
size: .
V: TRBV9
D: .
DNA: TGTGCCAGCAGCGCCCAGGGCGGTCGGGGCACTGAAGCTTTCTTT
CDR3: CASSAQGGRGTEAFF

J: TRBJ2-7
size: .
V: TRBV27
D: .
DNA: TGTGCCAGCAGTTTATTTGGGGCCCGCAACGAGCAGTACTTC
CDR3: CASSLFGARNEQYF

J: TRBJ2-5
size: once
V: TRBV21-1
D: .
DNA: TGTGCCAGCATCACACATTACCAAGAGACCCAGTACTTC
CDR3: CASITHYQETQYF

J: TRBJ1-5
size: .
V: TRBV7-9
D: .
DNA: TGTGCCAGCAGCTTAGCCTCTCCTGACAGTAGCAATCAGCCCCAGCATTTT
CDR3: CASSLASPDSSNQPQHF

J: TRBJ1-1
size: .
V: TRBV5-1
D: TRBD1
DNA: TGCGCCAGCAACCAGCAGGGGGCCACTGAAGCTTTCTTT
CDR3: CASNQQGATEAFF

J: TRBJ2-7
size: .
V: TRBV5-6
D: TRBD2
DNA: TGTGCCAGCAGCTTGGTGGGACTAGCGAAGTACGAGCAGTACTTC
CDR3: CASSLVGLAKYEQYF

J: TRBJ2-7
size: .
V: TRBV7-2
D: TRBD1
DNA: TGTGCCAGCAGCTCCTGGACAGGGGATGACGAGCAGTACTTC
CDR3: CASSSWTGDDEQYF

J: TRBJ2-3
size: .
V: TRBV4-1
D: .
DNA: TGCGCCAGCAGGAAAGGGGGATCTGGCACAGATACGCAGTATTTT
CDR3: CASRKGGSGTDTQYF

J: TRBJ2-2
size: .
V: TRBV19
D: TRBD1
DNA: TGTGCCAGTAGTATCACGGGACAGACGTACACCGGGGAGCTGTTTTTT
CDR3: CASSITGQTYTGELFF

J: TRBJ1-5
size: .
V: TRBV28
D: .
DNA: TGTGCCAGCAGTTTATTCAACAGGGCACTAGGGCCCCAGCATTTT
CDR3: CASSLFNRALGPQHF

J: TRBJ2-7
size: .
V: TRBV18
D: .
DNA: TGTGCCAGCTCACCGCAAAAAAACAGGGTCTCCTACGAGCAGTACTTC
CDR3: CASSPQKNRVSYEQYF

J: TRBJ2-7
size: .
V: TRBV19
D: .
DNA: TGTGCCAGTAGTCCAACGGGCTACGAGCAGTACTTC
CDR3: CASSPTGYEQYF

J: TRBJ2-5
size: few
V: TRBV5-4
D: .
DNA: TGTGCCAGCAGCTTGGGGGGGCCCGAGACCCAGTACTTC
CDR3: CASSLGGPETQYF

J: TRBJ1-6
size: .
V: TRBV27
D: .
DNA: TGTGCCAGCAGTTTATCGCGGCCCCTGGGTCACTCCTATAATTCACCCCTCCACTTT
CDR3: CASSLSRPLGHSYNSPLHF

J: TRBJ2-7
size: .
V: TRBV28
D: TRBD2
DNA: TGTGCCAGCAGTGGCCCGGGGACTAGCGGGAGCTCCTACGAGCAGTACTTC
CDR3: CASSGPGTSGSSYEQYF

J: TRBJ2-1
size: .
V: TRBV6-5
D: .
DNA: TGTGCCAGCATAGGTTTGGGGAATGAGCAGTTCTTC
CDR3: CASIGLGNEQFF

J: TRBJ2-1
size: .
V: TRBV9
D: TRBD2
DNA: TGTGCCAGCAGCGGGGGGACTAGCGGGAGCCATGAGCAGTTCTTC
CDR3: CASSGGTSGSHEQFF